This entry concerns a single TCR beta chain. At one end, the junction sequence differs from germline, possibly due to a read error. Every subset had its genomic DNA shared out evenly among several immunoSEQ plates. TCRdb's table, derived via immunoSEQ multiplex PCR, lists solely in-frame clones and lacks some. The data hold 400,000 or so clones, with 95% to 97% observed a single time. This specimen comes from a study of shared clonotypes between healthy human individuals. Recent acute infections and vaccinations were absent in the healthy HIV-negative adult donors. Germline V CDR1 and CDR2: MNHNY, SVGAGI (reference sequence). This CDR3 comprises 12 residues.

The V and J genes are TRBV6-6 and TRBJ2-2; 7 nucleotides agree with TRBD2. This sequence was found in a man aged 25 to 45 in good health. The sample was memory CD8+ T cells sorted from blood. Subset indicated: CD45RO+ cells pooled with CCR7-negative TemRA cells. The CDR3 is CASSYSLGGRWF. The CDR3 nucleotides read TGTGCCAGCAGTTACTCGTTGGGAGGGAGGTGGTTT.